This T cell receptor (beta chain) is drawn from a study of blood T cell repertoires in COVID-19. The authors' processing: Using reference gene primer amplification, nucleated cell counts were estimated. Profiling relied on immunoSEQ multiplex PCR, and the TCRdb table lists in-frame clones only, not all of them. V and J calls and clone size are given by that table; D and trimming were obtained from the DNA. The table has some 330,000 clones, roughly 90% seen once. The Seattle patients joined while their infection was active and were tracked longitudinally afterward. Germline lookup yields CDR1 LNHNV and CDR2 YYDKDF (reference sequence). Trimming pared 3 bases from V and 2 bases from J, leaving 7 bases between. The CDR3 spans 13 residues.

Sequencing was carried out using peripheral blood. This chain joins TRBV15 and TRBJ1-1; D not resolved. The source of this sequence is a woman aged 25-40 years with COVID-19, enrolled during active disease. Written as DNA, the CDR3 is TGTGCCACCAGCAGGAAACTTAACACTGAAGCTTTCTTT. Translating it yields CATSRKLNTEAFF.